This TCR beta chain was captured by sequencing in a study of shared clonotypes between healthy human individuals. Study-wide context: In total, the donors were a couple of women and a few men aged 18 to 49. CD4 naive cells filled three plates per donor, CD4 memory three, CD8 naive two and CD8 memory one.

Using immunoSEQ multiplex PCR, the repertoire was profiled, and TCRdb retains in-frame clones only, with some absent. The sample lists over a million clones, around 95% occurring once. About this clone: Its antigen remains unknown.

The CDR3 loop spans 15 amino acids. V shed 5 bases, J shed 1 base, and the junction held 7 bases outside the gene matches. CDR1 and CDR2 from the germline V gene are SGHDT and YYEEEE. Notes on the study in general: Several donors shared roughly 5% of their naive CD4 clonotypes. For sorted subsets, rarefaction showed incomplete sequencing despite large depth.

The clonotype originates from a man aged 30 to 45 in good health. Sequences were obtained from naive CD4+ T cells sorted from blood. Subset indicated: CD45RA+ positively selected. The chain carries TRBV5-6 and TRBJ2-3; TRBD2 matches at 7 bases. CDR3 region: CASRTPSGGTDTQYF. The DNA of the CDR3 is TGTGCCAGCAGAACCCCTAGCGGCGGCACAGATACGCAGTATTTT.